The entry below gives a single TCR beta chain sequence along with its context. Its antigen is unknown. With UMI labels, 5' RACE was used to prepare the TRB cDNA libraries. TCRdb reprocessed the 5' RACE reads and reports one entry per CDR3 protein, with no DNA. This sample's table has 84,000 or so distinct CDR3 sequences. This entry belongs to a study of CXCR3-negative and CXCR3-positive naive CD8 T cells. Findings and caveats of the study: Diversity proved comparably high across both naive subsets and much lower in memory CD8+ cells.

CDR3 length equals 14 residues. Germline CDR1 is SEHNR and CDR2 is FQNEAQ (reference sequence). Sequenced: naive CXCR3- CD8+ T cells from blood. Subset specified: CD45RO-CCR7+CD27+CD95- naive CD8+ T cells lacking CXCR3 (TNR3-). The chain recombines TRBV7-9 with TRBJ1-1; TCRdb designates TRBD1, a call that cannot be tested without DNA. The TCR was taken from a human donor in good health. Some clones in this sample may be carry-over from other donors' samples. This chain's CDR3 is CASSLTGGITEAFF.